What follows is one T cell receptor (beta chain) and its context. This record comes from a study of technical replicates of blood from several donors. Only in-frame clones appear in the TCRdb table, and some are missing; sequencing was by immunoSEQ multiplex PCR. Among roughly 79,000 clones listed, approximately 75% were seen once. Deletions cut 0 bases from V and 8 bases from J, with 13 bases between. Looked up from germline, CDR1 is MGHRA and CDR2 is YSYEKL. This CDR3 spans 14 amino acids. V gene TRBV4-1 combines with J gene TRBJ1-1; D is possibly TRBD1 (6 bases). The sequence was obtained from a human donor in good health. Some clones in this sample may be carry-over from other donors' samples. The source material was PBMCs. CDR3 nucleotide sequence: TGCGCCAGCAGCCAAGATTGGATTACAGGGGAAGCTTTCTTT. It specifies CASSQDWITGEAFF.